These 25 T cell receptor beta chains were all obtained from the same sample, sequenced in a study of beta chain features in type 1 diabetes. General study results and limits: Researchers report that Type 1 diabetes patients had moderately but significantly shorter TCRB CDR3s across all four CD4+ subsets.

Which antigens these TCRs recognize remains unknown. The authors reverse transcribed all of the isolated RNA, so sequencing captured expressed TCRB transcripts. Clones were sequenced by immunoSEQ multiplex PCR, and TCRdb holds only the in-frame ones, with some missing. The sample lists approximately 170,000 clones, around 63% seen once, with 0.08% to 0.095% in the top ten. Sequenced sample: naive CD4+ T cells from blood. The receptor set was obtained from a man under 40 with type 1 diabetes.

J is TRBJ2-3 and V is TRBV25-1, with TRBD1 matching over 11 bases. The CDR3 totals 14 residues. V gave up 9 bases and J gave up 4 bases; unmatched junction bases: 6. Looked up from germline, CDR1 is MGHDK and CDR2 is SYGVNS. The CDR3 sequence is CASGTGGKADTQYF. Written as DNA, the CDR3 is TGTGCCAGTGGGACAGGGGGTAAGGCAGATACGCAGTATTTT.

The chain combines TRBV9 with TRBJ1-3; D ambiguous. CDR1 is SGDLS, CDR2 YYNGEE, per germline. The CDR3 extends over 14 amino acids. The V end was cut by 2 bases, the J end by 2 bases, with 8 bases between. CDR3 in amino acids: CASSVGGPGNTIYF. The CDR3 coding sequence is TGTGCCAGCAGCGTCGGAGGACCTGGAAACACCATATATTTT.

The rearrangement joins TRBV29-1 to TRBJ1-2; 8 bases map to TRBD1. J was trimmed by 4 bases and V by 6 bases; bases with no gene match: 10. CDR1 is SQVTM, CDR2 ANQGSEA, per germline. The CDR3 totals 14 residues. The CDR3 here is CSVTSDREVYGYTF. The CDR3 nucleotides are TGCAGCGTGACCTCGGACAGGGAAGTCTATGGCTACACCTTC.

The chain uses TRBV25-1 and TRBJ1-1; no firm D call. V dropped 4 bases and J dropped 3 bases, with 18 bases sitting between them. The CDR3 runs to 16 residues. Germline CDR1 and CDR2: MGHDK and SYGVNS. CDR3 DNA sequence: TGTGCCAGCAGTGGATCGTGGGGAGATTCTTACACTGAAGCTTTCTTT. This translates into CASSGSWGDSYTEAFF.

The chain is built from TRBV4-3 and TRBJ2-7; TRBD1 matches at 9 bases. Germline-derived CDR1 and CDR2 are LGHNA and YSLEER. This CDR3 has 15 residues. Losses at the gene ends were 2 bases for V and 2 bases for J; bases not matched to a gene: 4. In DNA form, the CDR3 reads TGCGCCAGCAGCCAAAAATGGGACAGGGCCTACGAGCAGTACTTC. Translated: CASSQKWDRAYEQYF.

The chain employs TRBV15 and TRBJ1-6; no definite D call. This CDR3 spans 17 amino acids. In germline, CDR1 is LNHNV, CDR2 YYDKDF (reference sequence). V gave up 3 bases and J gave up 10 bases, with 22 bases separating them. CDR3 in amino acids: CATSRPPSAGISSPLHF. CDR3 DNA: TGTGCCACCAGCAGGCCCCCAAGCGCGGGGATTAGCTCACCCCTCCACTTT. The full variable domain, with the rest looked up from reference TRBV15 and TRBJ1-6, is DAMVIQNPRYQVTQFGKPVTLSCSQTLNHNVMYWYQQKSSQAPKLLFHYYDKDFNNEADTPDNFQSRRPNTSFCFLDIRSPGLGDTAMYLCATSRPPSAGISSPLHFGNGTRLTVT.

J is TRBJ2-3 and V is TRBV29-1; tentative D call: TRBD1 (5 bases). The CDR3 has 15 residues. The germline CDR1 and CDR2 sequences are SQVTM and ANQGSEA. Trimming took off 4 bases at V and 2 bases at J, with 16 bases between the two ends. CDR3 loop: CSVVTQGPSTDTQYF. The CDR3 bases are TGCAGCGTTGTAACTCAGGGTCCGTCCACAGATACGCAGTATTTT.

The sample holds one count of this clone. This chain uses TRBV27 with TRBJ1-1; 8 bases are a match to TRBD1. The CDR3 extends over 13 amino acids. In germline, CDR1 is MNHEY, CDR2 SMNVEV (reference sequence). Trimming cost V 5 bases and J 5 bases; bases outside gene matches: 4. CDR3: CASSHRQGTEAFF. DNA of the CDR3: TGTGCCAGCAGTCACCGACAGGGGACTGAAGCTTTCTTT.

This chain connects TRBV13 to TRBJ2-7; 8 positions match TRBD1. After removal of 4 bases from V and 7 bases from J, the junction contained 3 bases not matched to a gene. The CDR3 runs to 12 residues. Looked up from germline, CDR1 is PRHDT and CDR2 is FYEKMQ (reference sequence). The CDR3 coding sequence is TGTGCCAGCAGCTGGACAGGGTCTGAGCAGTACTTC. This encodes CASSWTGSEQYF.

The CDR3 protein is CASSNERNEQFF. The CDR3 DNA follows: TGTGCCAGCTCAAATGAACGCAATGAGCAGTTCTTC. This chain links TRBV18 with TRBJ2-1; no firm D call. The CDR3 runs 12 residues. Between the trimmed V and J ends, which lost 5 bases and 6 bases, there was a span of 8 bases. Germline V gene lookup returns CDR1 KGHSH and CDR2 LQKENI.

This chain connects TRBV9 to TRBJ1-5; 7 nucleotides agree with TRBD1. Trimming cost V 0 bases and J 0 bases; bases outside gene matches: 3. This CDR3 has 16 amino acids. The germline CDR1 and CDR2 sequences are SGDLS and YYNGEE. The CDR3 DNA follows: TGTGCCAGCAGCGTAGATGCAGGGGGTAGCAATCAGCCCCAGCATTTT. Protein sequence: CASSVDAGGSNQPQHF.

The CDR3 spells CASSQDPAGLDGYTF. CDR3 coding DNA: TGCGCCAGCAGCCAAGATCCCGCAGGGTTAGATGGCTACACCTTC. The gene calls are TRBV4-3 and TRBJ1-2, with D perhaps matching TRBD1 (5 bases). The ends were cut back, 0 bases at V and 6 bases at J, with 14 bases in the middle. The germline CDR1 and CDR2 sequences are LGHNA and YSLEER. The CDR3 has 15 amino acids.

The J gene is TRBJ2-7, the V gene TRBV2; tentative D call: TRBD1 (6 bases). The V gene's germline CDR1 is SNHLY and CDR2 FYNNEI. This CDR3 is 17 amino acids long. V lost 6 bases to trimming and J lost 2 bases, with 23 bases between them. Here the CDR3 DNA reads TGTGCCAGCAGGACGACAGGTTCCGTATCCGGGGCCTACGAGCAGTACTTC. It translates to CASRTTGSVSGAYEQYF.

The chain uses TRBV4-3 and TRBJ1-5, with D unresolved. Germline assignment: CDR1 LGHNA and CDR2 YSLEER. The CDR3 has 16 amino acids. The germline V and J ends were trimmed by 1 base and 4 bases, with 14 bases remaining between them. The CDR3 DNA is TGCGCCAGCAGCCAAGCCGCCCAACCCAGGAATCAGCCCCAGCATTTT. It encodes CASSQAAQPRNQPQHF.

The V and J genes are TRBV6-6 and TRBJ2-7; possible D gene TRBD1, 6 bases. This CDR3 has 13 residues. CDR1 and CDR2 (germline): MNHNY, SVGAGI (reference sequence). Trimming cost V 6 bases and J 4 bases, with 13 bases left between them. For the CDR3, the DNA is TGTGCCAGCAGGTCGTCACAGGGATACGAGCAGTACTTC. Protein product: CASRSSQGYEQYF.

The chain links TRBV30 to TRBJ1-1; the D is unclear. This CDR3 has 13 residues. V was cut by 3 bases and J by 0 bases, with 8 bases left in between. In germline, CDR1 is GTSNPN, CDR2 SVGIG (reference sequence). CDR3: CAWRAGLNTEAFF. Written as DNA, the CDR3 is TGTGCCTGGAGGGCAGGACTGAACACTGAAGCTTTCTTT.

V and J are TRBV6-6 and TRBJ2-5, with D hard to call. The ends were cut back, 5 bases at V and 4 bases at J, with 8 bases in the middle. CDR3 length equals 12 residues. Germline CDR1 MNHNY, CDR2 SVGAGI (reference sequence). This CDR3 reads CASSVPGETQYF. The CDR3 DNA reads TGTGCCAGCAGTGTTCCGGGAGAGACCCAGTACTTC.

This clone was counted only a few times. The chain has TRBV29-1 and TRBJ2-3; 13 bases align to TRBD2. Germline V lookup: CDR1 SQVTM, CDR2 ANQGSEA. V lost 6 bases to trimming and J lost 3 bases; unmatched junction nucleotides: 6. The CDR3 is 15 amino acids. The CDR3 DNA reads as TGCAGCGTCGGGGGACTAGCGGGGACAACAGATACGCAGTATTTT. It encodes CSVGGLAGTTDTQYF.

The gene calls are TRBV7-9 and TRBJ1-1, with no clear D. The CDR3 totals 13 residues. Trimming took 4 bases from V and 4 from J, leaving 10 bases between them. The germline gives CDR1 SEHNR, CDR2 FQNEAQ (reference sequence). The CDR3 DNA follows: TGTGCCAGCAGCTCTAGGGAGCCCACTGAAGCTTTCTTT. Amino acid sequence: CASSSREPTEAFF.

The CDR3 loop is CASSFSEGITDTQYF. The DNA for the CDR3 is TGCGCCAGCAGCTTTTCCGAGGGGATCACAGATACGCAGTATTTT. The V gene is TRBV5-1, the J gene TRBJ2-3; either TRBD1 or TRBD2 may fit D (5 bases each). The CDR3 is made up of 15 amino acids. The V end lost 2 bases, the J end lost 2 bases, and 12 bases lay between the germline ends. Germline CDR1 is SGHRS and CDR2 is YFSETQ.

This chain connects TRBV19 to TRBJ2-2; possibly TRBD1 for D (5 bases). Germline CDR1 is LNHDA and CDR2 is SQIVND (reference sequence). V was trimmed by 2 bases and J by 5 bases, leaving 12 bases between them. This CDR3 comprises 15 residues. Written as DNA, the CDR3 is TGTGCCAGTAGTATAAAGACTCCAGGGACCGGGGAGCTGTTTTTT. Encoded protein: CASSIKTPGTGELFF. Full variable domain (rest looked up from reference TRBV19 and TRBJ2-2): DGGITQSPKYLFRKEGQNVTLSCEQNLNHDAMYWYRQDPGQGLRLIYYSQIVNDFQKGDIAEGYSVSREKKESFPLTVTSAQKNPTAFYLCASSIKTPGTGELFFGEGSRLTVL.

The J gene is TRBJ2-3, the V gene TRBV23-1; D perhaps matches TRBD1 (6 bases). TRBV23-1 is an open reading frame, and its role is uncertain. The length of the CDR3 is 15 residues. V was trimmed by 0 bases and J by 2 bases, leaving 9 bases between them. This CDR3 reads CASSQSDRFTDTQYF. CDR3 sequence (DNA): TGCGCCAGCAGTCAATCGGACAGATTCACAGATACGCAGTATTTT.

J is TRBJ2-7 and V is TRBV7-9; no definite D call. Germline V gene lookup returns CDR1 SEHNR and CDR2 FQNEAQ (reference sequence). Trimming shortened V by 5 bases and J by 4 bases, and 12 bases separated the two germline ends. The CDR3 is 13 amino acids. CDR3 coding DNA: TGTGCCAGCAGCCCTATCTCGGAGTACGAGCAGTACTTC. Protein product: CASSPISEYEQYF. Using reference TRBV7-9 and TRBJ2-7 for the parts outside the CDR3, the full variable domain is DTGVSQNPRHKITKRGQNVTFRCDPISEHNRLYWYRQTLGQGPEFLTYFQNEAQLEKSRLLSDRFSAERPKGSFSTLEIQRTEQGDSAMYLCASSPISEYEQYFGPGTRLTVT.

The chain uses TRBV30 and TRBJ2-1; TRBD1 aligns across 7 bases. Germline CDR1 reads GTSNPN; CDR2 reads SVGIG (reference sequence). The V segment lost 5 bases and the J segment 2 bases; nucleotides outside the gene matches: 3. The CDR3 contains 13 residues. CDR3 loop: CAWGTVAYNEQFF. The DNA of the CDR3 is TGTGCCTGGGGGACAGTGGCCTACAATGAGCAGTTCTTC.

CDR3 amino acids: CASSPVGLAGYNEQFF. In DNA, the CDR3 is TGTGCCAGCAGCCCCGTGGGACTAGCGGGCTACAATGAGCAGTTCTTC. The gene calls are TRBV14 and TRBJ2-1, with 12 bases that match TRBD2. Germline V CDR1 and CDR2: SGHDN, FVKESK. The CDR3 totals 16 residues. Unmatched junction bases numbered 4, after V lost 4 bases and J lost 3 bases. Complete variable domain (other parts from reference TRBV14 and TRBJ2-1): EAGVTQFPSHSVIEKGQTVTLRCDPISGHDNLYWYRRVMGKEIKFLLHFVKESKQDESGMPNNRFLAERTGGTYSTLKVQPAELEDSGVYFCASSPVGLAGYNEQFFGPGTRLTVL.